These T cell receptor beta chains were read from a single sample in a study of shared clonotypes between healthy human individuals. Profiled with immunoSEQ multiplex PCR; TCRdb holds only in-frame clones, not every one. The sample yields about 2 million clones, just under 95% seen once. The sample consisted of naive CD8+ T cells sorted from blood. These receptors were obtained from a man in his late teens or twenties in good health. Each CDR3 is given with its conserved first and last residue. Each record gives: clone size, V gene, J gene, D gene, CDR3 protein, CDR3 DNA. A D gene is named only where the DNA matches it firmly. Part of the rows lack a size; the others show once, few, many or a class for expanded clones.

size: -
V: TRBV27
J: TRBJ2-7
D: -
CDR3: CASSLGSRGPYEQYF
DNA: TGTGCCAGCAGCCTCGGCTCAAGGGGACCCTACGAGCAGTACTTC

size: -
V: TRBV7-9
J: TRBJ2-6
D: -
CDR3: CASSAATAEGPGANVLTF
DNA: TGTGCCAGCAGCGCAGCGACAGCGGAAGGGCCTGGGGCCAACGTCCTGACTTTC

size: -
V: TRBV7-9
J: TRBJ2-1
D: TRBD2
CDR3: CASSLGLAGRTYNEQFF
DNA: TGTGCCAGCAGCTTGGGACTAGCGGGGCGAACCTACAATGAGCAGTTCTTC

size: -
V: TRBV2
J: TRBJ2-3
D: -
CDR3: CASRPSVDTQYF
DNA: TGTGCCAGCCGCCCTTCCGTCGATACGCAGTATTTT

size: -
V: TRBV25-1
J: TRBJ1-2
D: TRBD1
CDR3: CASSLGTGHNYGYTF
DNA: TGTGCCAGCAGTTTAGGGACAGGGCATAACTATGGCTACACCTTC

size: -
V: TRBV27
J: TRBJ2-3
D: -
CDR3: CASRGPTDTQYF
DNA: TGTGCCAGCAGAGGCCCCACAGATACGCAGTATTTT

size: -
V: TRBV9
J: TRBJ2-5
D: -
CDR3: CASSASSLGRIQETQYF
DNA: TGTGCCAGCAGCGCCTCCTCTCTAGGGCGGATACAAGAGACCCAGTACTTC

size: -
V: TRBV21-1
J: TRBJ1-1
D: -
CDR3: CASSGRRGPGNTEAFF
DNA: TGTGCCAGCAGCGGACGGAGGGGGCCAGGGAACACTGAAGCTTTCTTT

size: -
V: TRBV27
J: TRBJ2-7
D: TRBD2
CDR3: CASAPGTSGRNEQYF
DNA: TGTGCCAGCGCCCCGGGGACTAGCGGGAGAAACGAGCAGTACTTC

size: -
V: TRBV5-1
J: TRBJ1-1
D: TRBD1
CDR3: CASSLGGQGTTEAFF
DNA: TGCGCCAGCAGCTTGGGGGGACAGGGGACCACTGAAGCTTTCTTT

size: -
V: TRBV7-8
J: TRBJ1-1
D: -
CDR3: CASSVAGSQVNTEAFF
DNA: TGTGCCAGCAGCGTAGCGGGTAGCCAGGTGAACACTGAAGCTTTCTTT

size: once
V: TRBV5-4
J: TRBJ2-3
D: TRBD2
CDR3: CASSLPSGSGTDTQYF
DNA: TGTGCCAGCAGCTTGCCTAGCGGGTCGGGTACAGATACGCAGTATTTT

size: -
V: TRBV4-3
J: TRBJ1-2
D: -
CDR3: CASSQDRGGMLAGMSYGYTF
DNA: TGCGCCAGCAGCCAAGATAGGGGGGGTATGTTGGCGGGGATGAGCTATGGCTACACCTTC

size: -
V: TRBV9
J: TRBJ2-1
D: -
CDR3: CASSVVVGRPSSYNEQFF
DNA: TGTGCCAGCAGCGTAGTCGTGGGGCGTCCCAGCTCCTACAATGAGCAGTTCTTC

size: -
V: TRBV6-5
J: TRBJ2-7
D: TRBD1
CDR3: CASSQIQTGYFEQYF
DNA: TGTGCCAGCAGTCAGATACAGACAGGGTATTTCGAGCAGTACTTC

size: -
V: TRBV27
J: TRBJ2-7
D: -
CDR3: CASSAGRSYEQYF
DNA: TGTGCCAGCAGTGCCGGACGGTCCTACGAGCAGTACTTC

size: -
V: TRBV19
J: TRBJ1-1
D: -
CDR3: CASSIATQGYTEAFF
DNA: TGTGCCAGTAGTATAGCGACCCAGGGGTACACTGAAGCTTTCTTT

size: few
V: TRBV10-2
J: TRBJ1-2
D: -
CDR3: CASSGGLFGYTF
DNA: TGCGCCAGCAGTGGGGGACTCTTTGGCTACACCTTC

size: -
V: TRBV9
J: TRBJ1-1
D: -
CDR3: CASSVKGNTEAFF
DNA: TGTGCCAGCAGCGTTAAGGGGAACACTGAAGCTTTCTTT

size: -
V: TRBV19
J: TRBJ1-2
D: -
CDR3: CASSVRGGYYGYTF
DNA: TGTGCCAGTAGTGTCAGGGGAGGCTACTATGGCTACACCTTC

size: once
V: TRBV5-6
J: TRBJ2-7
D: -
CDR3: CASSLTEALHEQYF
DNA: TGTGCCAGCAGCTTGACGGAGGCCCTTCACGAGCAGTACTTC

size: -
V: TRBV5-4
J: TRBJ2-3
D: -
CDR3: CASSLTGLGAQYF
DNA: TGTGCCAGCAGCTTAACCGGGTTAGGGGCGCAGTATTTT

size: once
V: TRBV7-9
J: TRBJ2-7
D: -
CDR3: CASSEGWPAYEQYF
DNA: TGTGCCAGCAGCGAAGGATGGCCAGCCTACGAGCAGTACTTC

size: -
V: TRBV7-6
J: TRBJ2-2
D: TRBD2
CDR3: CASSLLAGGNTGELFF
DNA: TGTGCCAGCAGCTTACTAGCGGGAGGCAACACCGGGGAGCTGTTTTTT

size: once
V: TRBV7-2
J: TRBJ2-7
D: TRBD2
CDR3: CASSPGTSLRLEQYF
DNA: TGTGCCAGCAGCCCAGGGACTAGCCTCCGGCTGGAGCAGTACTTC

size: -
V: TRBV11-2
J: TRBJ2-5
D: TRBD1
CDR3: CASSVTGVVRETQYF
DNA: TGTGCCAGCAGCGTGACAGGGGTGGTGCGAGAGACCCAGTACTTC

size: -
V: TRBV4-1
J: TRBJ2-5
D: -
CDR3: CASSSPGGFQETQYF
DNA: TGCGCCAGCAGCAGTCCAGGGGGGTTCCAAGAGACCCAGTACTTC

size: -
V: TRBV30
J: TRBJ1-2
D: -
CDR3: CAWSLGTEENYGYTF
DNA: TGTGCCTGGAGCCTCGGGACGGAAGAGAACTATGGCTACACCTTC

size: -
V: TRBV7-2
J: TRBJ1-1
D: -
CDR3: CASSLEFYVTGRENTEAFF
DNA: TGTGCCAGCAGCTTAGAATTTTATGTCACCGGCAGGGAGAACACTGAAGCTTTCTTT

size: -
V: TRBV5-6
J: TRBJ1-2
D: -
CDR3: CASSLYSGDYGYTF
DNA: TGTGCCAGCAGCTTGTATTCAGGGGACTATGGCTACACCTTC

size: -
V: TRBV9
J: TRBJ1-1
D: -
CDR3: CASSVGQVPEAFF
DNA: TGTGCCAGCAGCGTAGGGCAGGTCCCCGAAGCTTTCTTT

size: -
V: TRBV19
J: TRBJ2-1
D: TRBD2
CDR3: CASSIGGLASNEQFF
DNA: TGTGCCAGTAGTATCGGGGGACTAGCTTCAAATGAGCAGTTCTTC

size: -
V: TRBV9
J: TRBJ2-3
D: -
CDR3: CASSSPGPTVFTNTQYF
DNA: TGTGCCAGCAGCTCACCGGGACCGACGGTTTTCACGAATACGCAGTATTTT

size: few
V: TRBV4-1
J: TRBJ1-1
D: -
CDR3: CASSQDRRDTEAFF
DNA: TGCGCCAGCAGCCAAGATCGCAGGGACACTGAAGCTTTCTTT

size: -
V: TRBV29-1
J: TRBJ1-3
D: -
CDR3: CSAAVVSGNTIYF
DNA: TGCAGCGCCGCAGTTGTCTCTGGAAACACCATATATTTT

size: -
V: TRBV30
J: TRBJ2-7
D: -
CDR3: CAWDTPSSYEQYF
DNA: TGTGCCTGGGACACCCCGAGCTCCTACGAGCAGTACTTC